This is a list of T cell receptor beta chains from one sample in a study of shared clonotypes between healthy human individuals. Sequencing used immunoSEQ multiplex PCR; TCRdb keeps in-frame clones, though not all of them. The sample consists of over a million clones, under 80% of them appearing once. The specimen was memory CD4+ T cells sorted from blood. Receptor source: a man younger than 35 in good health. Each CDR3 is given with its conserved first and last residue. D genes are given only for firm matches. Only part of the rows carry a size: once, few, many, or a class if the clone is expanded.

V,D,J,size,CDR3,DNA
TRBV10-1,TRBD1,TRBJ1-6,few,CASRSDRGYRGSSPLHF,TGCGCCAGCAGGTCAGACAGGGGGTATAGGGGGAGTTCACCCCTCCACTTT
TRBV5-1,TRBD1,TRBJ2-1,.,CASSLAPGQDWGSEQFF,TGCGCCAGCAGCTTGGCCCCGGGACAGGACTGGGGCTCTGAGCAGTTCTTC
TRBV14,.,TRBJ1-2,.,CASSQHNNYGYTF,TGTGCCAGCAGCCAACATAACAACTATGGCTACACCTTC
TRBV28,TRBD1,TRBJ2-2,.,CASWGQTNTGELFF,TGTGCCAGCTGGGGACAGACAAACACCGGGGAGCTGTTTTTT
TRBV7-2,.,TRBJ1-5,many,CASSRIGNNQPQHF,TGTGCCAGCAGCCGAATAGGCAACAATCAGCCCCAGCATTTT
TRBV13,.,TRBJ1-1,.,CASSLNGNTEAFF,TGTGCCAGCAGCTTAAACGGGAACACTGAAGCTTTCTTT
TRBV9,TRBD1,TRBJ1-5,.,CASSVGQGGQPQHF,TGTGCCAGCAGCGTAGGACAGGGAGGTCAGCCCCAGCATTTT
TRBV4-3,TRBD2,TRBJ2-5,.,CASSQDRTEASGRETQYF,TGCGCCAGCAGCCAAGACAGGACTGAGGCTAGCGGGAGAGAGACCCAGTACTTC
TRBV4-2,.,TRBJ1-2,.,CASSQDTGGDYGYTF,TGTGCCAGCAGCCAAGATACCGGGGGCGACTATGGCTACACCTTC
TRBV4-1,.,TRBJ1-5,few,CASSQDGRQPQHF,TGCGCCAGCAGCCAAGACGGGCGTCAGCCCCAGCATTTT
TRBV6-6,.,TRBJ2-1,.,CASRTVNKDEQFF,TGTGCCAGCAGGACTGTGAATAAGGATGAGCAGTTCTTC
TRBV5-1,.,TRBJ2-2,few,CASSLARFSNTGELFF,TGCGCCAGCAGCCTTGCCCGGTTTTCGAACACCGGGGAGCTGTTTTTT
TRBV12-5,.,TRBJ1-2,few,CASGLGTANYGYTF,TGTGCTAGTGGTTTGGGAACAGCCAACTATGGCTACACCTTC
TRBV11-3,TRBD2,TRBJ2-3,once,CASSATGTSKTDTQYF,TGTGCCAGCAGCGCGACCGGGACTAGTAAAACAGATACGCAGTATTTT
TRBV18,.,TRBJ2-3,once,CASSPQGLPTDTQYF,TGTGCCAGCTCACCACAGGGGCTCCCCACAGATACGCAGTATTTT
TRBV7-2,.,TRBJ2-7,.,CASSLEGWRGYIYEQYF,TGTGCCAGCAGCTTAGAAGGATGGAGGGGGTACATCTACGAGCAGTACTTC
TRBV5-6,.,TRBJ2-2,.,CASSLRGELFF,TGTGCCAGCAGCTTGAGGGGGGAGCTGTTTTTT
TRBV4-2,.,TRBJ1-3,.,CASSQEWTSSSGNTIYF,TGTGCCAGCAGCCAAGAGTGGACATCGAGCTCTGGAAACACCATATATTTT
TRBV30,.,TRBJ1-4,few,CAWSVRPPNEKLFF,TGTGCCTGGAGTGTACGACCACCTAATGAAAAACTGTTTTTT
TRBV5-1,.,TRBJ2-1,.,CASSLGSGPSNEQFF,TGCGCCAGCAGCTTGGGTTCAGGGCCTAGCAATGAGCAGTTCTTC
TRBV2,TRBD2,TRBJ2-5,.,CASKIGTSGRQETQYF,TGTGCCAGCAAGATTGGGACTAGCGGGCGCCAAGAGACCCAGTACTTC
TRBV10-3,.,TRBJ2-7,.,CAIRRGAPSYEQYF,TGTGCCATTCGTCGGGGGGCCCCCTCCTACGAGCAGTACTTC
TRBV30,.,TRBJ2-1,.,CAWSVSNEQFF,TGTGCCTGGAGTGTAAGCAATGAGCAGTTCTTC
TRBV5-1,.,TRBJ1-5,.,CASSPGGNSNQPQHF,TGCGCCAGCAGCCCGGGAGGGAATAGCAATCAGCCCCAGCATTTT
TRBV28,TRBD1,TRBJ1-6,.,CASSLRTGAYNSPLHF,TGTGCCAGCAGTTTGAGGACAGGGGCCTATAATTCACCCCTCCACTTT
TRBV2,TRBD2,TRBJ2-1,few,CASSEKAMGGGQFF,TGTGCCAGCAGTGAGAAGGCTATGGGCGGGGGGCAGTTCTTC
TRBV30,TRBD1,TRBJ2-7,.,CARGQGYEQYF,TGTGCCCGGGGACAGGGGTACGAGCAGTACTTC
TRBV18,.,TRBJ1-4,.,CASSPTGNGEKLFF,TGTGCCAGCTCACCAACGGGGAACGGGGAAAAACTGTTTTTT
TRBV7-7,.,TRBJ2-6,.,CASSPIRASGANVLTF,TGTGCTAGCAGCCCCATCAGAGCCTCTGGGGCCAACGTCCTGACTTTC